The sequence of this TCR beta chain was determined in a study of T cells in tuberculosis. As for the study in general: IGRA-negative adolescents, IGRA-positive adolescents with latent tuberculosis and adults with active tuberculosis formed this South African cohort. Within 7 days of starting treatment, or before, PBMC were stored.

The V and J ends lost 8 bases and 5 bases respectively, with 15 bases between them. The germline V gene has CDR1 SNHLY and CDR2 FYNNEI. The CDR3 is made up of 13 amino acids. This sample's time point: new active TB diagnosis, blood taken before or within 7 days of starting treatment. Included patients were adults of at least 18, HIV-seronegative, South African. General observations from the study: Cases with active tuberculosis were adults, while controls were adolescents.

Sequencing used immunoSEQ multiplex PCR; TCRdb keeps in-frame clones, though not all of them. The sample holds some 31,000 clones, around 90% seen once. As for this clone: Its antigen is still unknown.

This chain joins TRBV2 and TRBJ2-5; D unresolved. The source of this sequence is an adult with tuberculosis. The source was PBMCs, collected at tuberculosis diagnosis. CDR3 DNA sequence: TGTGCCAGCGCCCGGTTCCCGGTGGAGACCCAGTACTTC. Translating gives CASARFPVETQYF.